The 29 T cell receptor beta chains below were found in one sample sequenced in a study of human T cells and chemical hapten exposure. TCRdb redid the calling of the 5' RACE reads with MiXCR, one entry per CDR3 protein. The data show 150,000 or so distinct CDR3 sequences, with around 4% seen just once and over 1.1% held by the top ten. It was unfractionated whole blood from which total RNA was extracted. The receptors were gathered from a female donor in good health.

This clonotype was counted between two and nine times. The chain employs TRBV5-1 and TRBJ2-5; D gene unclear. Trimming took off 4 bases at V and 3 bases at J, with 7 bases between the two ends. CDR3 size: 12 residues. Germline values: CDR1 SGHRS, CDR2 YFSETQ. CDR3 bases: TGCGCCAGCAGCCCAAACAAAGAGACCCAGTACTTC. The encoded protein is CASSPNKETQYF. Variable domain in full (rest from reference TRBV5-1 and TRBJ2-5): KAGVTQTPRYLIKTRGQQVTLSCSPISGHRSVSWYQQTPGQGLQFLFEYFSETQRNKGNFPGRFSGRQFSNSRSEMNVSTLELGDSALYLCASSPNKETQYFGPGTRLLVL.

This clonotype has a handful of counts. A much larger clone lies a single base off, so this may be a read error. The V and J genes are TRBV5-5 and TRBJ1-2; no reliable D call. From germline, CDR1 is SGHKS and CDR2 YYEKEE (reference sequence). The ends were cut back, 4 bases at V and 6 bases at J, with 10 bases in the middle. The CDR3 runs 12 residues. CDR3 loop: CASSPEGDGYTF. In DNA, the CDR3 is TGTGCCAGCAGCCCAGAAGGCGATGGCTACACCTTC.

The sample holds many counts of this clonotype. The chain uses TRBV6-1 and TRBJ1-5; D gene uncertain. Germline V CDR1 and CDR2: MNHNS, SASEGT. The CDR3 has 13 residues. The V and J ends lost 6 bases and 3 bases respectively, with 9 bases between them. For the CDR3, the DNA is TGTGCCAGCAGAGACCTTCACAATCAGCCCCAGCATTTT. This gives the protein CASRDLHNQPQHF.

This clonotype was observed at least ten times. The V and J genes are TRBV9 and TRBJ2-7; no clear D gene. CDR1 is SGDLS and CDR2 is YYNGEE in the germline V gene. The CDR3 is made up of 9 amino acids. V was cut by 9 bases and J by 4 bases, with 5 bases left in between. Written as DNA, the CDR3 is TGTGCCATCCGATACGAGCAGTACTTC. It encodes CAIRYEQYF.

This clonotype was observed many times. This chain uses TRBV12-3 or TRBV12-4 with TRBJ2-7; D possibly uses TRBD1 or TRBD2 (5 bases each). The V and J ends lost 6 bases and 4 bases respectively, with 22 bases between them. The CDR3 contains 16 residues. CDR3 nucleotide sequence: TGTGCCAGCAGCCCCGAGGGGTGGGGTGGCCCGTACGAGCAGTACTTC. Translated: CASSPEGWGGPYEQYF.

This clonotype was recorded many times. The CDR3 nucleotides are TGTGCCAGCAGTTACCAGGGCGGGAACACTGAAGCTTTCTTT. Translated: CASSYQGGNTEAFF. The chain is built from TRBV6-2 or TRBV6-3 and TRBJ1-1, with D possibly being TRBD1 (5 bases). Germline-derived CDR1 and CDR2 are MNHEY and SVGEGT. The CDR3 contains 14 residues. Trimming left V 2 bases short and J 1 base short, with 8 bases between.

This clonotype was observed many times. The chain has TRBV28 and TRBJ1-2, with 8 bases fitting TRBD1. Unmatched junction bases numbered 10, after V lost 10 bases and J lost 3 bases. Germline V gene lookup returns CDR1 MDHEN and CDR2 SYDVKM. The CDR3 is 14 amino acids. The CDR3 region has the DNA TGTGCCACCTTCCTTCAGGGGGCTTACTATGGCTACACCTTC. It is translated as CATFLQGAYYGYTF.

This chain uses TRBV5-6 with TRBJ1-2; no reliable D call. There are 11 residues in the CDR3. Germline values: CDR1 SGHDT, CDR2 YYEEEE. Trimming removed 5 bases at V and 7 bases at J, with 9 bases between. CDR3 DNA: TGTGCCAGCAGGAGAACTGGTGGCTACACCTTC. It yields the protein CASRRTGGYTF. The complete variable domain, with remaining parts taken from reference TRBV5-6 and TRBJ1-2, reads DAGVTQSPTHLIKTRGQQVTLRCSPKSGHDTVSWYQQALGQGPQFIFQYYEEEERQRGNFPDRFSGHQFPNYSSELNVNALLLGDSALYLCASRRTGGYTFGSGTRLTVV.

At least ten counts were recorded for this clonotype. The CDR3, as DNA: TGTGCCAGCAGTGACGACCCTTCTAGCACAGATACGCAGTATTTT. This encodes CASSDDPSSTDTQYF. The chain is built from TRBV6-4 and TRBJ2-3; D is undetermined. This CDR3 region has 15 residues. V lost 2 bases and J lost 0, with 9 bases in between. In germline, CDR1 is MRHNA, CDR2 SNTAGT.

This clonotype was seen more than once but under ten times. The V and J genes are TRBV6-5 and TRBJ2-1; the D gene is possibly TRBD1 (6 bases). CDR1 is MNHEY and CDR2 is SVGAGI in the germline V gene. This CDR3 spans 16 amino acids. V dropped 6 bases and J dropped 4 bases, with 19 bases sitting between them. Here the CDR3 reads CASSQGKAGFYNEQFF. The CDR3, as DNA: TGTGCCAGCAGCCAGGGGAAGGCAGGATTTTACAATGAGCAGTTCTTC.

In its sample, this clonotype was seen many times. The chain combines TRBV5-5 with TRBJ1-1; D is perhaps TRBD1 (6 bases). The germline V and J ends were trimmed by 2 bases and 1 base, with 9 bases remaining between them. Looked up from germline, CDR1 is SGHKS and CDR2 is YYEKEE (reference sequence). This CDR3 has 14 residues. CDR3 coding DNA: TGTGCCAGCAGCTTAGGACAGACGAACACTGAAGCTTTCTTT. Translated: CASSLGQTNTEAFF.

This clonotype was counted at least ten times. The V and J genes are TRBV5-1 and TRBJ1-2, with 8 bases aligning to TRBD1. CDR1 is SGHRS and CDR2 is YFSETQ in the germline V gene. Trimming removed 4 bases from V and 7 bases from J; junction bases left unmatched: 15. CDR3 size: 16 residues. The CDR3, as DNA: TGCGCCAGCAGCCCAACGAATAAAGGACAGGGCCCTGGCTACACCTTC. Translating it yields CASSPTNKGQGPGYTF.

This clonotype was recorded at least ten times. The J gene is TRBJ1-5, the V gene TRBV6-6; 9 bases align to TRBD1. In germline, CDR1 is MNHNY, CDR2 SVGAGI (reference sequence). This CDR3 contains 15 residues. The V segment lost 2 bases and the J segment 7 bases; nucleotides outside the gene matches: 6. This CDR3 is CASSYNPDRGQPQHF. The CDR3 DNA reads TGTGCCAGCAGTTACAACCCGGACAGGGGACAGCCCCAGCATTTT.

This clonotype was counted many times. CDR3 DNA sequence: TGTGCCATCATGGCAGGGGGCGACTACAATGAGCAGTTCTTC. This translates into CAIMAGGDYNEQFF. The rearrangement uses TRBV10-3 and TRBJ2-1; 8 nucleotides align to TRBD1. In germline, CDR1 is ENHRY, CDR2 SYGVKD. V trimming: 7 bases; J trimming: 3 bases; junction bases outside the gene matches: 5. The CDR3 extends over 14 amino acids.

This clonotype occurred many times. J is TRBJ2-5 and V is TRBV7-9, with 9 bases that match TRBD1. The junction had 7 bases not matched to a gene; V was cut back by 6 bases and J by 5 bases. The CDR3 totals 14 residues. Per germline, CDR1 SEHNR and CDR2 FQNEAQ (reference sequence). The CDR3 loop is CASSHRGRPETQYF. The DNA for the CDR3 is TGTGCCAGCAGTCACAGGGGGCGCCCGGAGACCCAGTACTTC.

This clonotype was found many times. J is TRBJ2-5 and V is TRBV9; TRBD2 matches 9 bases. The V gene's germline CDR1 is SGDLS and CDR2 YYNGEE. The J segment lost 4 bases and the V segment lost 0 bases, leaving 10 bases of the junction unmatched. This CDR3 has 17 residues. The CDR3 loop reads CASSVESGTSYGETQYF. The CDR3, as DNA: TGTGCCAGCAGCGTAGAATCCGGGACTAGCTACGGAGAGACCCAGTACTTC.

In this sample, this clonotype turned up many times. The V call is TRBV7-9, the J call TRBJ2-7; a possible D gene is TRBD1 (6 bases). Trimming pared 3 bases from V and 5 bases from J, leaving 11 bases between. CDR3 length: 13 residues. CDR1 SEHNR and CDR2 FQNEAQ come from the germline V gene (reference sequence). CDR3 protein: CASSLGAPHEQYF. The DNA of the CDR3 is TGTGCCAGCAGCTTGGGGGCTCCCCACGAGCAGTACTTC.

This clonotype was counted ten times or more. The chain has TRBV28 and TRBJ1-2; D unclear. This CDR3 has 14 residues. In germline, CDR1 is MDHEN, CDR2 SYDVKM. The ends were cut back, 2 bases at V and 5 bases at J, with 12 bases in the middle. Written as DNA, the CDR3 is TGTGCCAGCAGTTTACCCGCTAACACTTATGGCTACACCTTC. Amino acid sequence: CASSLPANTYGYTF.

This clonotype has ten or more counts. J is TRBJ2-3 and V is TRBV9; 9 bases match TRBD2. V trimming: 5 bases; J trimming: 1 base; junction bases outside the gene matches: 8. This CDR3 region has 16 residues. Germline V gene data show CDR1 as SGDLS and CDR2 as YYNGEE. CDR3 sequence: CASSDPLAGGTDTQYF. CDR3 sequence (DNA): TGTGCCAGCAGTGACCCATTAGCGGGAGGCACAGATACGCAGTATTTT.

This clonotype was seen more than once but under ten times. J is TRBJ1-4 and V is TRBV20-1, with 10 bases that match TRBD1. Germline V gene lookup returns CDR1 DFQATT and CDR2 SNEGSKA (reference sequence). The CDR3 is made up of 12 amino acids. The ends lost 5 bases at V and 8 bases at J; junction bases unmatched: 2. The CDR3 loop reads CSAPGQGEKLFF. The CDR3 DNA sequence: TGCAGTGCTCCGGGACAGGGGGAAAAACTGTTTTTT.

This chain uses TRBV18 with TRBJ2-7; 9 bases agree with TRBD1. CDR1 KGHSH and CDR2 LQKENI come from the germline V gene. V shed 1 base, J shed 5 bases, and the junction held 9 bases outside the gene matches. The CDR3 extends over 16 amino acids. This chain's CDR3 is CASSPRDRANSDEQYF. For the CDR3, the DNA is TGTGCCAGCTCACCACGGGACAGGGCGAATTCCGACGAGCAGTACTTC.

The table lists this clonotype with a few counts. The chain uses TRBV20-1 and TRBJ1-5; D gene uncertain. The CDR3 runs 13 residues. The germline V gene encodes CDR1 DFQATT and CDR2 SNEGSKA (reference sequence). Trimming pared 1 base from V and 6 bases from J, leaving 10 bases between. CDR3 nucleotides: TGCAGTGCTAGAGTGGAGAGTGGTCAGCCCCAGCATTTT. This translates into CSARVESGQPQHF.

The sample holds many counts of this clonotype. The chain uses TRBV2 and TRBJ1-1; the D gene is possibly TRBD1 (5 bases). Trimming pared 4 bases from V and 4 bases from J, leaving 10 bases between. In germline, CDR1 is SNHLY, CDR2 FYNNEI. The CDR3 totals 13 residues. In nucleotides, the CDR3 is TGTGCCAGCAGTGGGGGGTCCGGCACTGAAGCTTTCTTT. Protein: CASSGGSGTEAFF.

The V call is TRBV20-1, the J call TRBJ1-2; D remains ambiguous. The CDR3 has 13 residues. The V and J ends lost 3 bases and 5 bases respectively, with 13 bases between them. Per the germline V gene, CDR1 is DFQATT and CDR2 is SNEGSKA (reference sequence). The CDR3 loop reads CSASDTSNYGYTF. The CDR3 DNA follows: TGCAGTGCTAGTGATACCAGCAATTATGGCTACACCTTC.

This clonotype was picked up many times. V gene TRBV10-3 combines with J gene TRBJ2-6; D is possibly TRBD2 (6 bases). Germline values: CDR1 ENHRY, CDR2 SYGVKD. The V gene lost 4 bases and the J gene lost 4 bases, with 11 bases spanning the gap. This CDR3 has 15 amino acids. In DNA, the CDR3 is TGTGCCATCAGTGCCGCGGGGTCGGGGGCCAACGTCCTGACTTTC. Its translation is CAISAAGSGANVLTF.

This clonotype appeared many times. Here the CDR3 DNA reads TGTGCCAGCAGTTTACTCGTACTCTCTGGAAACACCATATATTTT. This sequence encodes CASSLLVLSGNTIYF. J is TRBJ1-3 and V is TRBV12-3 or TRBV12-4; D gene ambiguous. This CDR3 comprises 15 residues. V shed 2 bases and J shed 0 bases, with 8 bases lying between them.

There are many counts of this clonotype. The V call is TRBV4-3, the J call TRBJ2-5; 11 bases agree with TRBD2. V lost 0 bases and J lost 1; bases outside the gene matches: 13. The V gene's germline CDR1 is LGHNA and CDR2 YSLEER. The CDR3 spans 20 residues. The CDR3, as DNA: TGCGCCAGCAGCCAAGATACAGGTTCGGGCCTAGCGGGGGGCCAAGAGACCCAGTACTTC. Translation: CASSQDTGSGLAGGQETQYF.

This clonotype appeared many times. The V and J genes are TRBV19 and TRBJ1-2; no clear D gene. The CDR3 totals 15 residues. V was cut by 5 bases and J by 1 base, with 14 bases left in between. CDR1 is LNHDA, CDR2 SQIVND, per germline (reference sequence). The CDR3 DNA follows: TGTGCCAGTAGTTCGACGGAGATCTTTAACTATGGCTACACCTTC. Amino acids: CASSSTEIFNYGYTF.

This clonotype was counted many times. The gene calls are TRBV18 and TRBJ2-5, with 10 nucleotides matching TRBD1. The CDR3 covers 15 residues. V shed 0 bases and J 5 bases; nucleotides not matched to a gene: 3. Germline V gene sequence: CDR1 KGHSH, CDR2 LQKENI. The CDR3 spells CASSPPGQGSETQYF. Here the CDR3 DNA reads TGTGCCAGCTCACCACCGGGACAGGGGAGCGAGACCCAGTACTTC.